The clone carrying this T cell receptor (beta chain) was seen a handful of times. This sample is part of a study of patients and donors after allogeneic stem cell transplantation. Germline V gene data show CDR1 as LNHDA and CDR2 as SQIVND (reference sequence). V shed 1 base, J shed 1 base, and the junction held 10 bases outside the gene matches. The CDR3 is 18 amino acids. TCRdb redid the calling of the RT-PCR reads with MiXCR, one entry per CDR3 protein. The table includes almost 90,000 distinct CDR3 sequences, roughly 5.1% detected once. This sequence was found in a human donor who was either an allogeneic HSCT recipient or a stem cell or donor lymphocyte infusion donor (not recorded which). It is not recorded whose cells these are; they may come from a transplant donor. The V call is TRBV19, the J call TRBJ1-5; TRBD1 agrees at 7 bases. The sample comprised blood, either unsorted or a sorted T cell fraction (not recorded which). CDR3 sequence: CASSIVRTGTLSNQPQHF. CDR3 in DNA: TGTGCCAGTAGTATAGTTCGGACAGGCACCTTAAGCAATCAGCCCCAGCATTTT.